This T cell receptor (beta chain) comes out of a study of shared clonotypes between healthy human individuals (dated by TCRdb to the early 2020s). Some background on the complete study: The cohort comprised a couple of women and a few men aged 18 to 49 years. Per donor, three plates each were used for CD4 naive and CD4 memory, two for CD8 naive, and one for CD8 memory. Blood TCR repertoires of about 5 healthy adults were deeply sequenced to estimate repertoire size and the extent of clonotype sharing between individuals. To increase sequencing depth and limit assay-specific biases, TCR repertoire library preparation and sequencing were carried out by different laboratories using diverse techniques. Leukapheresis yielded between about 0.85 and 10 billion PBMCs per donor. What the study reported, not specific to this receptor: Based on pairwise subsampling, the degree of clonotype sharing among donors was expected to be affected by sequencing depth. Estimated clonotype richness was generally larger for naive than for memory subsets. Because the study included only a small number of donors, the genetic and exposure-history diversity represented was limited. Sampling was limited to blood, and TCR repertoires in tissue likely differ from TCR repertoires in blood. Higher generation probabilities were observed for clonotypes shared by all four sorted-subset donors than for non-shared clonotypes. Even with the large sequencing depth, rarefaction of the sorted-subset datasets indicated that sequencing was incomplete. Across a few donors, around 5% of naive CD4, roughly 3.5% of naive CD8, about 2.3% of memory CD4, and 0.3% to 0.45% of memory CD8 clonotypes were shared.

This clone has a single count. No cognate antigen has been identified for it. No base qualities exist here, and no much larger clone lies one base off it. Using the deep immunoSEQ assay, TCR CDR3 regions were amplified from genomic DNA by multiplex PCR. Extracted genomic DNA from each cell subset was distributed evenly across all wells of several immunoSEQ 96-well plates, and each plate was treated as a replicate. For sorted subsets, each replicate PCR was loaded with 150 to 250 ng genomic DNA, equivalent to roughly 30,000 T cell genomes. Purified libraries were measured with a Qubit 3.0 fluorometer, size-checked on a Bioanalyzer 2100, and measured again with the KAPA Library Quantification kit. Every immunoSEQ 96-well plate was sequenced on a separate single-read 150-cycle Illumina NextSeq 550 flow cell. Regarding the original processing steps: Because the immunoSEQ output held only junctional sequences and lacked quality scores, the filtering could not match the filtering applied to full-length reads. Sequences were annotated with PyIR, a Python wrapper for IgBLAST v1.9, using IMGT germline references to assign V/J genes and CDR3. Reads were filtered out if the reads had weak V/J assignments (E-value above 1e-6), no CDR3, stop codons, out-of-frame junctions, or ambiguous translated residues. V3J clonotypes were defined as sequences sharing the same inferred V gene, J gene, and CDR3 amino acid sequence. Percentage overlap between repertoires was computed as shared unique clonotypes divided by the size of the smaller repertoire. RTK rarefaction, the Chao1 estimator, and Recon v2.1 estimates of unobserved clonotypes were used to assess repertoire richness. OLGA was used to compute generation probabilities for all TCRbeta clonotypes that the gDNA method yielded from a handful of donors. Here the immuneACCESS table is served through TCRdb, limited to in-frame sequences with V and J called. Missing clones are a known gap in these copies; in checked studies unresolved V genes cover under half, and the rest lacks a known reason. V, J and clone size are taken as reported in that table, and D and trimming were inferred from the DNA itself. The sample has about 2.4 million clones on record, approximately 94% of them singletons. Jointly, the top ten make up about 0.39% of the sample.

The donors were healthy, HIV-negative adults with no recently reported acute infections or vaccinations. All donors were Caucasian adults living in Nashville, Tennessee, USA. Magnetic negative selection was used to enrich CD4+ T cells, after which naive cells were positively selected on CD45RA and the negative fraction became the memory subset. Blood was obtained by leukapheresis, after which PBMCs were separated by Ficoll-Histopaque density gradient centrifugation and cryopreserved in liquid nitrogen vapor phase. Analytical flow cytometry was used to check the purity and quantity of every magnetically sorted T cell population. Genomic DNA was isolated from every sorted fraction and measured by UV absorbance on a Nanodrop 2000c. Between the V and J ends, shortened by 8 bases and 0 bases respectively, the junction contains 10 bases. Measured from the cysteine to the phenylalanine, the CDR3 is 13 residues long. Only CDR3 DNA is held: 39 bases, read in frame from base 1. Sequences MNHNY (CDR1) and SVGAGI (CDR2) are obtained from the germline V gene (reference sequence).

The rearranged chain carries TRBV6-6 and TRBJ1-1; the D gene identity is not certain. The sample comprised naive CD4+ T cells from PBMCs. Interpreted using the paper, the cell subset or site label stands for: CD45RA+ positively selected. The source of this sequence is a man between 18 and 29 years old in good health. Some clones in this sample may be carry-over from other donors' samples. At the DNA level, the sequence is TGTGCCAGCGGCAAGAAATTGAACACTGAAGCTTTCTTT. It translates to CASGKKLNTEAFF.